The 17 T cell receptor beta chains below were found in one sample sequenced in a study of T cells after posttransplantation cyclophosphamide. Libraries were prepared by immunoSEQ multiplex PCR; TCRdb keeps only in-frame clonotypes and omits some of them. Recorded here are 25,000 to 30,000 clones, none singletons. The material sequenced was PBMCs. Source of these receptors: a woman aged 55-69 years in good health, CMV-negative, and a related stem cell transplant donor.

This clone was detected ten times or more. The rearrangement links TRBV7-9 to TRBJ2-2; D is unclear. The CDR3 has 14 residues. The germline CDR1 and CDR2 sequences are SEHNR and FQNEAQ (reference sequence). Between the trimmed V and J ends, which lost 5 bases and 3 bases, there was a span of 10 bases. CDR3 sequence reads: CASSRSSDTGELFF. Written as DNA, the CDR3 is TGTGCCAGCAGCCGGTCAAGCGACACCGGGGAGCTGTTTTTT.

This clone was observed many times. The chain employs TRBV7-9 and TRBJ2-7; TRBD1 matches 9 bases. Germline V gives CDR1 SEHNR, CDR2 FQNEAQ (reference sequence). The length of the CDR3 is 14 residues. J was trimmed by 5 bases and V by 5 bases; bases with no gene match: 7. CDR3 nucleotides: TGTGCCAGCAGCCCTGACAGGGGGTTTGACGAGCAGTACTTC. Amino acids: CASSPDRGFDEQYF.

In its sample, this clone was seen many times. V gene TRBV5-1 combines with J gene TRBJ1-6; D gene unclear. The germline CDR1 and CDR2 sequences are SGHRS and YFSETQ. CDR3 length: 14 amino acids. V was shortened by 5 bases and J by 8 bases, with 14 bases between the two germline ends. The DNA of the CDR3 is TGCGCCAGCAGGGAGACGCGGGTAGATTCACCCCTCCACTTT. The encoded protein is CASRETRVDSPLHF. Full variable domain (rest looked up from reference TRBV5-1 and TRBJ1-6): KAGVTQTPRYLIKTRGQQVTLSCSPISGHRSVSWYQQTPGQGLQFLFEYFSETQRNKGNFPGRFSGRQFSNSRSEMNVSTLELGDSALYLCASRETRVDSPLHFGNGTRLTVT.

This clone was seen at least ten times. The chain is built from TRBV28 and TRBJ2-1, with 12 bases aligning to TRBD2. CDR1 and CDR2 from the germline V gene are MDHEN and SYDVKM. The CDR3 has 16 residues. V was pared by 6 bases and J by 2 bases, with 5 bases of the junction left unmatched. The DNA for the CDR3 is TGTGCCAGCAGAGAACTAGCGGGAGGCACCTACAATGAGCAGTTCTTC. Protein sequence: CASRELAGGTYNEQFF. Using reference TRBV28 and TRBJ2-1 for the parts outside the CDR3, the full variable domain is DVKVTQSSRYLVKRTGEKVFLECVQDMDHENMFWYRQDPGLGLRLIYFSYDVKMKEKGDIPEGYSVSREKKERFSLILESASTNQTSMYLCASRELAGGTYNEQFFGPGTRLTVL.

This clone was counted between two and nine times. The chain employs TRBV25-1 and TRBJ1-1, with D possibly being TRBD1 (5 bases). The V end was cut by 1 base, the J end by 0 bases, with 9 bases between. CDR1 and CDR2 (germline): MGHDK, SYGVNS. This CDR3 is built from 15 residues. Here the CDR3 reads CASSESLTVNTEAFF. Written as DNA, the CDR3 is TGTGCCAGCAGTGAATCCCTGACAGTGAACACTGAAGCTTTCTTT.

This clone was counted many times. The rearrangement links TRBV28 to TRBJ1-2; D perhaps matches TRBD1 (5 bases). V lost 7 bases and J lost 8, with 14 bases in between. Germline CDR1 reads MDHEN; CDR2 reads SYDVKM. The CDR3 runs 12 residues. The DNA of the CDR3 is TGTGCCAGCAAAGAGGGACTGGACGGCTACACCTTC. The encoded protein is CASKEGLDGYTF.

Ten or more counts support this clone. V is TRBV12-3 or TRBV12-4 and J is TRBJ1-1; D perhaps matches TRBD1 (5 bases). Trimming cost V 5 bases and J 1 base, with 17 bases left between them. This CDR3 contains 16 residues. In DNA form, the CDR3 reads TGTGCCAGCAGTATCGGGGGGACCAGGAAGAACACTGAAGCTTTCTTT. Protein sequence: CASSIGGTRKNTEAFF.

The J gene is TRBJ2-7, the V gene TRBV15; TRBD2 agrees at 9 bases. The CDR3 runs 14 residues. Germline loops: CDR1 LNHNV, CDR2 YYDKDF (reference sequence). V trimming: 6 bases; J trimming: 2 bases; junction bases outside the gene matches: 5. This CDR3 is CATRLTSGTYEQYF. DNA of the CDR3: TGTGCCACCAGGCTGACTAGCGGAACCTACGAGCAGTACTTC. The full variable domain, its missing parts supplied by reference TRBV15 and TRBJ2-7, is DAMVIQNPRYQVTQFGKPVTLSCSQTLNHNVMYWYQQKSSQAPKLLFHYYDKDFNNEADTPDNFQSRRPNTSFCFLDIRSPGLGDTAMYLCATRLTSGTYEQYFGPGTRLTVT.

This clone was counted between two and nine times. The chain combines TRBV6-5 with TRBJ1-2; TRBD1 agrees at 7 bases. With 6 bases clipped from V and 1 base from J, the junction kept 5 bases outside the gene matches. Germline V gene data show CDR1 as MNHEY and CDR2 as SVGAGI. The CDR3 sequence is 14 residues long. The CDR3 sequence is CASSSDRSNYGYTF. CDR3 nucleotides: TGTGCCAGCAGCTCGGACAGGAGTAACTATGGCTACACCTTC.

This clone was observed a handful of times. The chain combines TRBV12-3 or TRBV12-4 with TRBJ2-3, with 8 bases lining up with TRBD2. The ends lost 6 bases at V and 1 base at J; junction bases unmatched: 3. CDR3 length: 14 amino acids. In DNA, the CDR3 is TGTGCCAGCAGCGGGGGGGGCGGCACAGATACGCAGTATTTT. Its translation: CASSGGGGTDTQYF.

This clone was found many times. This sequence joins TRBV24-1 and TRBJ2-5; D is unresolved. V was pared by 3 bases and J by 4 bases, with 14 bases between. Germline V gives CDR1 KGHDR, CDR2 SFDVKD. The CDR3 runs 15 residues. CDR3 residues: CATSDAASAVETQYF. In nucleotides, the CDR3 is TGTGCCACCAGTGATGCGGCGTCGGCGGTAGAGACCCAGTACTTC.

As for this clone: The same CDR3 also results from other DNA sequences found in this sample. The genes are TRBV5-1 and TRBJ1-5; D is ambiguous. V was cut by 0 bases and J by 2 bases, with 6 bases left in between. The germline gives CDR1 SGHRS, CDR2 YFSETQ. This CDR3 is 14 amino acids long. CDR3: CASSLAGGNQPQHF. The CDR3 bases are TGCGCCAGCAGCTTGGCCGGGGGCAATCAGCCCCAGCATTTT.

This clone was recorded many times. The CDR3 spells CASSFDRVGSEQYF. The CDR3 nucleotides read TGTGCCAGCAGCTTTGACAGGGTCGGCAGCGAGCAGTACTTC. The chain combines TRBV11-2 with TRBJ2-7, with 7 bases matching TRBD1. Germline CDR1 is SGHAT and CDR2 is FQNNGV. The CDR3 extends over 14 amino acids. The ends lost 3 bases at V and 6 bases at J; junction bases unmatched: 8. The variable domain in full, with the rest retrieved from reference TRBV11-2 and TRBJ2-7, is EAGVAQSPRYKIIEKRQSVAFWCNPISGHATLYWYQQILGQGPKLLIQFQNNGVVDDSQLPKDRFSAERLKGVDSTLKIQPAKLEDSAVYLCASSFDRVGSEQYFGPGTRLTVT.

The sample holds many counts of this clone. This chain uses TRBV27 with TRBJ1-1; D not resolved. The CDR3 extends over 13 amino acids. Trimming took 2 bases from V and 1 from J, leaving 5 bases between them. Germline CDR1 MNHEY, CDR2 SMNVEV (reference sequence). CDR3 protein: CASSLRQNTEAFF. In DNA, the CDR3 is TGTGCCAGCAGTTTAAGACAGAACACTGAAGCTTTCTTT.

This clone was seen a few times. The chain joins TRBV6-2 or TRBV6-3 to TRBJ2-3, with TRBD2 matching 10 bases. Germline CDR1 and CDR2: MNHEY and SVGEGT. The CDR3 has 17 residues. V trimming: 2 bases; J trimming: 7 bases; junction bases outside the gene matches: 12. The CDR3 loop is CASSYPPSSGGANTQYF. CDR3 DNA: TGTGCCAGCAGTTACCCGCCCTCCAGCGGGGGGGCCAATACGCAGTATTTT.

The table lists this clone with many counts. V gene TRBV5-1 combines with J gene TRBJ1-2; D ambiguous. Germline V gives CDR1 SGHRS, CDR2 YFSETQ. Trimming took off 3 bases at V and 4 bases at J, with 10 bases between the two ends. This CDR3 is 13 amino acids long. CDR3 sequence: CASSSPNTYGYTF. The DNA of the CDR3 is TGCGCCAGCAGCTCGCCGAACACCTATGGCTACACCTTC.

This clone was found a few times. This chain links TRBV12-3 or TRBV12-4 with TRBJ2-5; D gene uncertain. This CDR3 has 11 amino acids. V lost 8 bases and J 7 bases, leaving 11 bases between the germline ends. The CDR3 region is CASGIGGTQYF. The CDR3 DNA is TGTGCCAGCGGTATAGGCGGGACCCAGTACTTC.